The 30 T cell receptor beta chains presented below share a single source sample, sequenced in a study of HIV-infected patients and healthy controls. TCRdb re-analysed the 5' RACE reads in MiXCR, keeping a single row per CDR3 protein. Of approximately 64,000 distinct CDR3 sequences in the sample, over 15% were seen once. The source material was CD4+ T cells from blood. Receptors originate from a human donor in good health.

This clonotype showed up just a few times. This chain joins TRBV7-6 and TRBJ1-1, with D uncertain. This CDR3 comprises 12 residues. CDR1 is SGHVS and CDR2 is FNYEAQ in the germline V gene. V gave up 5 bases and J gave up 8 bases, with 12 bases separating them. CDR3 in DNA: TGTGCCAGCAGCCCCCTCGGCGGCGAAGCTTTCTTT. It encodes CASSPLGGEAFF.

This CDR3 is CASSLSAPYEQYF. CDR3 DNA sequence: TGTGCCAGCAGTTTATCGGCCCCCTACGAGCAGTACTTC. The chain is built from TRBV12-3 or TRBV12-4 and TRBJ2-7; D not resolved. The CDR3 is 13 amino acids. Trimming pared 2 bases from V and 2 bases from J, leaving 7 bases between.

This clonotype was observed many times. The V gene is TRBV29-1, the J gene TRBJ2-7, with D possibly called TRBD1 or TRBD2 (5 bases each). Trimming removed 7 bases at V and 0 bases at J, with 13 bases between. This CDR3 spans 13 amino acids. Germline CDR1 reads SQVTM; CDR2 reads ANQGSEA. For the CDR3, the DNA is TGCAGCGCCACGGGACGCAACTCCTACGAGCAGTACTTC. This sequence encodes CSATGRNSYEQYF.

The chain couples TRBV2 to TRBJ1-6; D is perhaps TRBD1 (5 bases). This CDR3 region has 16 residues. V lost 3 bases to trimming and J lost 0 bases, with 9 bases between them. CDR1 and CDR2 (germline): SNHLY, FYNNEI. The CDR3 DNA sequence: TGTGCCAGCAGTGAGCGGGGGAGCTCCTATAATTCACCCCTCCACTTT. It translates to CASSERGSSYNSPLHF.

Of note for this clonotype: A much larger clone lies one base from this, so it may be a read error. This sequence joins TRBV7-2 and TRBJ1-1; no clear D gene. Germline CDR1 and CDR2: SGHTA and FQGNSA. This CDR3 comprises 13 residues. Deletions cut 2 bases from V and 1 base from J, with 5 bases between. The CDR3 nucleotides read TGTGCCAGCAGCTTATTTGAGAACACTGAAGCTTTCTTT. Translation: CASSLFENTEAFF.

This clonotype showed up just a few times. DNA for the CDR3: TGCAGTGCTAGTACGGCAGGAACAATGAACACTGAAGCTTTCTTT. The encoded protein is CSASTAGTMNTEAFF. This chain connects TRBV20-1 to TRBJ1-1, with unresolved D. The ends were cut back, 3 bases at V and 0 bases at J, with 14 bases in the middle. CDR3 length: 15 residues. Germline V gives CDR1 DFQATT, CDR2 SNEGSKA (reference sequence).

The J gene is TRBJ2-7, the V gene TRBV7-4; D gene ambiguous. This CDR3 comprises 13 residues. Germline V gene sequence: CDR1 SGHVT, CDR2 SQSDAQ. The V gene lost 8 bases and the J gene lost 4 bases, with 15 bases spanning the gap. Here the CDR3 DNA reads TGTGCCAGCCTCACCGGCCTCCCTTACGAGCAGTACTTC. This sequence encodes CASLTGLPYEQYF.

This clonotype was seen many times. J is TRBJ2-7 and V is TRBV20-1, with 8 bases that match TRBD2. V shed 0 bases, J shed 2 bases, and the junction held 6 bases outside the gene matches. The germline V gene has CDR1 DFQATT and CDR2 SNEGSKA (reference sequence). CDR3 length equals 15 residues. Here the CDR3 reads CSARDQTSGPYEQYF. The CDR3, as DNA: TGCAGTGCTAGAGACCAAACTAGCGGCCCCTACGAGCAGTACTTC.

The chain links TRBV6-6 to TRBJ2-5; D is perhaps TRBD1 (5 bases). Trimming left V 2 bases short and J 5 bases short, with 12 bases between. The CDR3 totals 14 residues. CDR1 MNHNY and CDR2 SVGAGI come from the germline V gene (reference sequence). CDR3 residues: CASSYMGRVETQYF. DNA of the CDR3: TGTGCCAGCAGTTACATGGGCAGGGTGGAGACCCAGTACTTC.

This chain uses TRBV10-3 with TRBJ1-1; the match to TRBD1 covers 7 bases. The CDR3 sequence is 14 residues long. The V segment lost 6 bases and the J segment 1 base; nucleotides outside the gene matches: 5. From germline, CDR1 is ENHRY and CDR2 SYGVKD. CDR3 loop: CAISPTGQNTEAFF. CDR3 DNA: TGTGCCATCAGCCCGACAGGGCAGAACACTGAAGCTTTCTTT.

This clonotype was counted only a few times. The rearrangement uses TRBV12-3 or TRBV12-4 and TRBJ2-2; D is uncertain. The CDR3 contains 13 residues. V lost 6 bases and J lost 5, with 10 bases in between. CDR3 in amino acids: CASSPFRTGELFF. The CDR3 DNA follows: TGTGCCAGCAGCCCATTTCGTACCGGGGAGCTGTTTTTT.

This clonotype was seen a few times. J is TRBJ2-4 and V is TRBV12-2; TRBD1, the table's D call, was not compared with the DNA. TRBV12-2 is assigned pseudogene status. The CDR3 is 15 amino acids. The CDR3, as DNA: TGTGCAAGTCGCTTAGGCCTAAACAGGGGTGACATTCAGTACTTC. It encodes CASRLGLNRGDIQYF.

This clonotype was picked up a small number of times. The CDR3 DNA reads as TGTGCCAGCAGCTTAGAAGGGGGCGCAGGGACAGATACGCAGTATTTT. Translation gives CASSLEGGAGTDTQYF. This rearrangement joins TRBV5-6 to TRBJ2-3, with TRBD1 identical over 7 bases. Germline lookup yields CDR1 SGHDT and CDR2 YYEEEE. The V segment lost 2 bases and the J segment 3 bases; nucleotides outside the gene matches: 9. CDR3 size: 16 residues.

As concerns this clonotype: It is unclear where the CDR3 begins or ends on the DNA, so no DNA is shown, and the CDR3 is as TCRdb lists it. The CDR3 sequence: CASSFRGRGGYTF. This chain joins TRBV28 and TRBJ1-2; the listed D gene, TRBD1, was not tested against the DNA. Including both end residues, the CDR3 is 13 amino acids long. CDR1 and CDR2 from the germline V gene are MDHEN and SYDVKM.

This chain uses TRBV20-1 with TRBJ2-2; TRBD2 agrees at 9 bases. The CDR3 sequence is 14 residues long. Germline V gene lookup returns CDR1 DFQATT and CDR2 SNEGSKA (reference sequence). Trimming cost V 6 bases and J 4 bases; bases outside gene matches: 6. The CDR3 loop is CSAFRGGATGELFF. The CDR3 bases are TGCAGTGCCTTCCGCGGGGGGGCCACCGGGGAGCTGTTTTTT.

This rearrangement joins TRBV7-2 to TRBJ1-1; a possible D gene is TRBD1 (6 bases). There are 13 residues in the CDR3. V lost 0 bases and J lost 6, with 8 bases in between. Germline CDR1 reads SGHTA; CDR2 reads FQGNSA. CDR3 in amino acids: CASSLAAGAEAFF. The CDR3, as DNA: TGTGCCAGCAGCTTAGCGGCAGGGGCTGAAGCTTTCTTT.

This clonotype was counted a few times. This chain uses TRBV27 with TRBJ1-5, with unresolved D. CDR1 and CDR2 from the germline V gene are MNHEY and SMNVEV (reference sequence). The V and J ends lost 5 bases and 9 bases respectively, with 11 bases between them. This CDR3 contains 12 residues. The CDR3 DNA follows: TGTGCCAGCAGTGGCACCGGAGGGCCCCAGCATTTT. Its protein product is CASSGTGGPQHF.

A few counts support this clonotype. The chain links TRBV20-1 to TRBJ2-7, with 9 positions matching TRBD2. This CDR3 contains 16 residues. J was trimmed by 3 bases and V by 1 base; bases with no gene match: 10. In germline, CDR1 is DFQATT, CDR2 SNEGSKA (reference sequence). The CDR3 DNA reads as TGCAGTGCTAGAGGCCCCTCGGGACTAGCAAACTACGAGCAGTACTTC. This encodes CSARGPSGLANYEQYF.

The chain is built from TRBV25-1 and TRBJ1-4; D gene uncertain. V was clipped by 1 base and J by 8 bases, with 11 bases between them. The CDR3 extends over 14 amino acids. Germline lookup yields CDR1 MGHDK and CDR2 SYGVNS. The CDR3 region is CASSESGPVEKLFF. In DNA form, the CDR3 reads TGTGCCAGCAGTGAATCCGGACCGGTAGAAAAACTGTTTTTT.

In this sample, this clonotype turned up many times. V and J are TRBV9 and TRBJ2-1; 8 nucleotides match TRBD2. The CDR3 is made up of 13 amino acids. V dropped 6 bases and J dropped 5; count of bases not matched to a gene: 4. Per the germline V gene, CDR1 is SGDLS and CDR2 is YYNGEE. DNA of the CDR3: TGTGCCAGCACGGGCGGGGGGAACAATGAGCAGTTCTTC. Its translation is CASTGGGNNEQFF.

This clonotype was counted many times. The CDR3 DNA follows: TGTGCCAGCGCTCCGTCCGGCCCTGGAAACACCATATATTTT. Translated: CASAPSGPGNTIYF. This rearrangement joins TRBV6-1 to TRBJ1-3, with D hard to call. The CDR3 totals 14 residues. CDR1 is MNHNS and CDR2 is SASEGT in the germline V gene. Trimming stripped 8 bases from V and 2 bases from J, with 13 bases between.

The chain recombines TRBV19 with TRBJ1-2; D is unresolved. The CDR3 extends over 14 amino acids. Germline V gene lookup returns CDR1 LNHDA and CDR2 SQIVND (reference sequence). V was trimmed by 3 bases and J by 1 base, leaving 9 bases between them. The CDR3 nucleotides are TGTGCCAGTAGTATCGGCGGCGGTAACTATGGCTACACCTTC. This encodes CASSIGGGNYGYTF.

The V gene is TRBV19, the J gene TRBJ2-3; D possibly corresponds to TRBD2 (5 bases). The length of the CDR3 is 15 residues. Looked up from germline, CDR1 is LNHDA and CDR2 is SQIVND (reference sequence). The V and J ends lost 5 bases and 0 bases respectively, with 12 bases between them. The CDR3: CASSAPRASTDTQYF. DNA for the CDR3: TGTGCCAGTAGTGCCCCGCGGGCGAGCACAGATACGCAGTATTTT.

This clonotype appeared a few times. This rearrangement joins TRBV11-2 to TRBJ2-3; 7 nucleotides align to TRBD1. The CDR3 is 18 residues long. With 1 base clipped from V and 4 bases from J, the junction kept 14 bases outside the gene matches. CDR1 is SGHAT and CDR2 is FQNNGV in the germline V gene. This chain's CDR3 is CASSLALGQPSFPDTQYF. DNA for the CDR3: TGTGCCAGCAGCTTAGCCTTGGGACAGCCTTCCTTCCCAGATACGCAGTATTTT.

This clonotype was counted ten times or more. The CDR3 bases are TGTGCCAGCAGCCAAGGGGGGGCAGGTGAAAAACTGTTTTTT. Protein product: CASSQGGAGEKLFF. This chain uses TRBV4-2 with TRBJ1-4; possibly TRBD1 for D (6 bases). Trimming left V 1 base short and J 7 bases short, with 10 bases between. Looked up from germline, CDR1 is LGHNA and CDR2 is YNFKEQ. The length of the CDR3 is 14 residues.

In its sample, this clonotype was seen a few times. This rearrangement joins TRBV7-2 to TRBJ1-2, with no clear D. Trimming removed 2 bases from V and 0 bases from J, with 7 bases in between. The CDR3 extends over 14 amino acids. Per germline, CDR1 SGHTA and CDR2 FQGNSA. CDR3 amino acids: CASSLYVANYGYTF. The CDR3 nucleotides are TGTGCCAGCAGCTTATACGTCGCTAACTATGGCTACACCTTC.

CDR3 in amino acids: CASSQCAGNAYSNQPQHF. CDR3 nucleotides: TGCGCCAGCAGTCAATGTGCAGGGAACGCATATAGCAATCAGCCCCAGCATTTT. This rearrangement joins TRBV23-1 to TRBJ1-5, with D perhaps TRBD1 (5 bases). TRBV23-1 is flagged as an ORF with uncertain function. The CDR3 is 18 residues long. V was pared by 1 base and J by 0 bases, with 16 bases between.

This clonotype was seen a few times. The V call is TRBV7-2, the J call TRBJ2-5, with TRBD2 as a possible D gene (6 bases). This CDR3 region has 15 residues. Germline CDR1 SGHTA, CDR2 FQGNSA. Trimming took 5 bases from V and 3 from J, leaving 16 bases between them. The CDR3: CASSIGTHSKETQYF. The CDR3 DNA reads TGTGCCAGCAGCATCGGGACTCACTCAAAAGAGACCCAGTACTTC.

In its sample, this clonotype was seen a few times. J is TRBJ1-4 and V is TRBV20-1; no firm D call. Per the germline V gene, CDR1 is DFQATT and CDR2 is SNEGSKA (reference sequence). The V and J ends lost 3 bases and 8 bases respectively, with 16 bases between them. This CDR3 is built from 14 residues. The CDR3 sequence: CSARTHMVGEKLFF. Written as DNA, the CDR3 is TGCAGTGCTAGGACCCATATGGTAGGCGAAAAACTGTTTTTT.

The chain has TRBV20-1 and TRBJ1-6, with D perhaps TRBD1 (5 bases). This CDR3 region has 16 residues. V was shortened by 2 bases and J by 0 bases, with 11 bases between the two germline ends. Germline V gives CDR1 DFQATT, CDR2 SNEGSKA (reference sequence). In DNA, the CDR3 is TGCAGTGCTAGATGGGGGGAGAGCTCCTATAATTCACCCCTCCACTTT. Translated, it gives CSARWGESSYNSPLHF.